This T cell receptor beta chain was obtained from a study of T cells after yellow fever vaccination (dated 2019 in TCRdb). About the study as a whole: Libraries from fractions with low cell numbers were prepared with the SMART-Seq v4 Ultra Low Input RNA kit. Bulk TCR alpha and beta repertoires were sequenced longitudinally to track T-cell clones before and after primary and booster YFV17D yellow fever vaccination. Two healthy male donors made up the cohort, one aged 18 to 29 years and the other aged 30 to 40 years. Blood samples were taken at several timepoints before and after primary and secondary immunization, and bulk PBMC replicates and cell subsets were isolated.

This clonotype was seen repeatedly, ten times or more. Its binding antigen is unknown. No quality values exist for individual bases; no much larger clone is one base distant. Taken with the paper, the label for treatment or condition translates to: live attenuated yellow fever vaccine strain. At each blood-draw timepoint, two biological replicates of bulk PBMCs were obtained. A standard Ficoll-Paque protocol was used to isolate PBMCs from peripheral blood. TriZol was used to extract RNA from bulk PBMCs, CD4 and CD8 fractions, and dextramer-positive and dextramer-negative fractions. V is cut back by 5 bases and J by 5 bases, with 9 bases in the junction unmatched. The CDR3 starts with the cysteine, ends with the phenylalanine, and has 16 residues. Only CDR3 DNA remains: 48 bases, in frame from the first base. The germline V gene specifies MDHEN as CDR1 and SYDVKM as CDR2. The reads were generated on an Illumina NovaSeq 6000. TCR cDNA was made using 5'RACE template switching, a step that added a universal primer site and unique molecular identifiers. Priming of cDNA synthesis was performed from both the TCR alpha and TCR beta constant segments. Library amplification used two PCR steps, and the second PCR step added sample barcodes and sequencing adapters. Sequencing of libraries was performed on Illumina HiSeq 2500 (2x100 bp) or NovaSeq (2x150 bp). The original methods were these. MIGEC handled demultiplexing of reads and collapsing into UMI consensus sequences, while MiXCR performed V(D)J alignment. Vaccine-responding clonotypes were identified with edgeR using replicate PBMC samples, with FDR below 0.01 and a log2 fold change above 5 up to day 15 being required. CD4 or CD8 identity was assigned to each bulk clonotype according to whether the clonotype was present at higher abundance in the sequenced CD4 repertoire or the sequenced CD8 repertoire. TCRdb trimmed the raw reads at Q25, called clones with MiXCR and kept productive beta chains. Each CDR3 protein appears once, grouped with its most common genes and DNA. None of the V and J calls come from the authors' own analysis; TCRdb made them. For this sample there are more than 200,000 distinct CDR3 sequences; around 3.5% appear just once. The ten largest clones take up over 15% of the sample.

What the research found in general, with its limitations: Compared with the primary T-cell response, the secondary T-cell response was weaker but faster, peaking on day 5 rather than day 15. A small share of clonotypes occurred in both CD4 and CD8 compartments, likely arising from convergent recombination. After the booster, most of the clones that had expanded following primary vaccination were detected again (almost 98% of CD4 and around 88% of CD8), which suggests that memory was broadly maintained. Because abundant contaminating clonotypes from the bulk population could be contained in FACS-sorted repertoires, computational filtering was required. Only two donors were included in the study, so the extent to which the findings can be generalized is limited.

The receptor was isolated from a young man who received the YFV17D yellow fever vaccine. Rearrangement joined TRBV28 to TRBJ2-5, and 12 junction bases match TRBD1. The input for sequencing was PBMCs, taken 15 days after the yellow fever booster vaccination. The nucleotide sequence is TGTGCCAGCAGTGACCCGGGACAGGGGGCGCGGGAGACCCAGTACTTC. The translation is CASSDPGQGARETQYF.